This T cell receptor (beta chain) was captured in a study of neurological immune-mediated disorders. Study results and caveats: HTLV-1-associated myelopathy led in TCR clonal expansion, while multiple sclerosis ranked lowest, below healthy controls.

TCRdb re-derived calls from the 5' RACE reads in MiXCR, one entry per CDR3 protein. The table lists under 85,000 distinct CDR3 sequences, over 4% of them singletons. This clonotype has only a few counts. The antigen is not known. The germline gives CDR1 SGHDN, CDR2 FVKESK. CDR3 length equals 15 residues. The V end was cut by 4 bases, the J end by 0 bases, with 12 bases between. Material for sequencing was PBMCs. This rearrangement joins TRBV14 to TRBJ1-1, with D possibly matching TRBD1 (5 bases). This sequence was found in a human donor with multiple sclerosis. The donor label of this sample is uncertain. This chain's CDR3 is CASSPPAGMNTEAFF. CDR3 coding DNA: TGTGCCAGCAGCCCTCCGGCAGGGATGAACACTGAAGCTTTCTTT.